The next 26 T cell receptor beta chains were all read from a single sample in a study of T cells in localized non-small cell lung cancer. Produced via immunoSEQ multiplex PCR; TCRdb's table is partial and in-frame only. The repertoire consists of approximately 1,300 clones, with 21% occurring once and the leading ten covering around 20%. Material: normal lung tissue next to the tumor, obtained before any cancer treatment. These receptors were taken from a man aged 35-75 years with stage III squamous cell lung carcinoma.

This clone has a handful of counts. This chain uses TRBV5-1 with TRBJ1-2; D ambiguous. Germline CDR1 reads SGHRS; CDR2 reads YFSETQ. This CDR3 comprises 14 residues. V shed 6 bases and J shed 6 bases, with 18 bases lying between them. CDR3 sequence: CASTGGRGSNGYTF. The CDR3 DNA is TGCGCCAGCACCGGCGGGCGAGGATCTAATGGCTACACCTTC.

CDR3 protein: CSVEGAGAAEQYF. DNA for the CDR3: TGCAGCGTTGAGGGAGCGGGGGCGGCCGAGCAGTACTTC. The rearrangement uses TRBV29-1 and TRBJ2-7; 8 bases fit TRBD2. Looked up from germline, CDR1 is SQVTM and CDR2 is ANQGSEA. The length of the CDR3 is 13 residues. V dropped 3 bases and J dropped 6; count of bases not matched to a gene: 7.

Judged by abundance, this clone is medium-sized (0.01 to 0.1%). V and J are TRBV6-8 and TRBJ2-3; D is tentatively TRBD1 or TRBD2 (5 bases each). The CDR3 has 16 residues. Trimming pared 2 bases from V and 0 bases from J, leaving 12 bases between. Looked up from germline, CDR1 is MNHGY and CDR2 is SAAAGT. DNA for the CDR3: TGTGCCAGCAGTTACGACGGGGCCGCTAGCACAGATACGCAGTATTTT. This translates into CASSYDGAASTDTQYF.

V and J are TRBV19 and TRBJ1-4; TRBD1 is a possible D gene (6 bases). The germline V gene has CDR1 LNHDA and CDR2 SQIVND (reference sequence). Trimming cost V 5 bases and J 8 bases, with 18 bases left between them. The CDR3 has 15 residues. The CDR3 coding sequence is TGTGCCAGTAGTCAGCAGGTGGGGGCGCAGGAAAAACTGTTTTTT. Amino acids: CASSQQVGAQEKLFF.

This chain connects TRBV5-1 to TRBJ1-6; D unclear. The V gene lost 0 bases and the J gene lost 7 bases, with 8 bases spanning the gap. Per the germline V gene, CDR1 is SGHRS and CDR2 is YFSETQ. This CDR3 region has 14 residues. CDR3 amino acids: CASSLGAGNSPLHF. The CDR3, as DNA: TGCGCCAGCAGCTTGGGTGCGGGGAATTCACCCCTCCACTTT.

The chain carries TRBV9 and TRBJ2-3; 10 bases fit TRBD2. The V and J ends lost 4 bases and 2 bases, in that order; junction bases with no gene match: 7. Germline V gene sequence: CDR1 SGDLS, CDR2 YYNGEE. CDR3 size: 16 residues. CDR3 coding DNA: TGTGCCAGCAGCACCACCGGGACTAGCGTCACAGATACGCAGTATTTT. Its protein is CASSTTGTSVTDTQYF.

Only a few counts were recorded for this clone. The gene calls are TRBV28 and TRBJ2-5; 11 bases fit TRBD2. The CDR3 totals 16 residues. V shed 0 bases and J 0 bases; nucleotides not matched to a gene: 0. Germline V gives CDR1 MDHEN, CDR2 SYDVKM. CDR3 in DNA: TGTGCCAGCAGTTTATGGACTAGCGGGGACCAAGAGACCCAGTACTTC. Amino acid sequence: CASSLWTSGDQETQYF.

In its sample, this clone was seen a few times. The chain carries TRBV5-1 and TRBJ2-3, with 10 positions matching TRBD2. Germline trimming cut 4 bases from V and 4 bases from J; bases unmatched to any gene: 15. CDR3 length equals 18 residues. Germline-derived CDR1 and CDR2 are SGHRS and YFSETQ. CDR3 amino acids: CASSVLSGGRSSPDTQYF. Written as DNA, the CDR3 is TGCGCCAGCAGCGTACTTAGCGGGGGGCGATCAAGTCCAGATACGCAGTATTTT.

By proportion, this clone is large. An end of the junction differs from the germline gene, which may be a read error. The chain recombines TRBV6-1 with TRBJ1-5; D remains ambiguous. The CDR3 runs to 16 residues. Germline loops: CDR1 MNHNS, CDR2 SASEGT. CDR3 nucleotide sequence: TGTGCCATCAGTGAAGGAGGAAACGGGGTCGATCAGCCCCAGCATTTT. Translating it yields CAISEGGNGVDQPQHF.

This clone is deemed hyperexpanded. The CDR3 DNA sequence: TGTGCCAGCAGTTACTCGAGGGGCAGGGACAATGAGCAGTTCTTC. Protein: CASSYSRGRDNEQFF. The rearrangement joins TRBV6-8 to TRBJ2-1; D possibly uses TRBD1 or TRBD2 (5 bases each). V gave up 0 bases and J gave up 5 bases, with 11 bases separating them. CDR3 length: 15 residues. CDR1 is MNHGY and CDR2 is SAAAGT in the germline V gene.

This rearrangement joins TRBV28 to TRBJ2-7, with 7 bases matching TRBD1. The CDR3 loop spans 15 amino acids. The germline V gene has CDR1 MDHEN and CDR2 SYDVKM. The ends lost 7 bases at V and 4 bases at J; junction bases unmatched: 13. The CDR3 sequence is CASTSPQGLVYEQYF. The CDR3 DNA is TGTGCCAGCACCTCCCCACAGGGGCTGGTTTACGAGCAGTACTTC.

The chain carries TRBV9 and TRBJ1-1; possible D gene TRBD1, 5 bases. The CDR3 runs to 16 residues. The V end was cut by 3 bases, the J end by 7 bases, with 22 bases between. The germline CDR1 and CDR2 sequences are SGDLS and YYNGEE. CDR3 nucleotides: TGTGCCAGCAGCGCCGGTTCATTCAGGGAAATCAATGAAGCTTTCTTT. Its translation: CASSAGSFREINEAFF.

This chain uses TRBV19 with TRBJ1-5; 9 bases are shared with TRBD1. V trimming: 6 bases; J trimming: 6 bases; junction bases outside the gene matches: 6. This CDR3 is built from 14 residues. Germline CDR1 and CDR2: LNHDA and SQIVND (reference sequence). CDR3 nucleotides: TGTGCCAGTAGGACCGGGACAGGGCGTCAGCCCCAGCATTTT. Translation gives CASRTGTGRQPQHF.

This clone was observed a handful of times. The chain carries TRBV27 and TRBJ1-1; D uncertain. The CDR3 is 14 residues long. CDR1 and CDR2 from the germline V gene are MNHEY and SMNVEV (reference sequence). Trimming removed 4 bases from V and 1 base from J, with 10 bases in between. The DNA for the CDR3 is TGTGCCAGCAGTTGGAATAGGAGGAACACTGAAGCTTTCTTT. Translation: CASSWNRRNTEAFF.

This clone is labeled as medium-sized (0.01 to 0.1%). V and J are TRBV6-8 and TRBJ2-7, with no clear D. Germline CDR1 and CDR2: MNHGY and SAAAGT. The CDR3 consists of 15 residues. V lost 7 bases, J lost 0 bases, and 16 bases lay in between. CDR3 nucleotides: TGTGCCAGCAAAGCCCCGGGCGGCCACTCCTACGAGCAGTACTTC. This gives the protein CASKAPGGHSYEQYF.

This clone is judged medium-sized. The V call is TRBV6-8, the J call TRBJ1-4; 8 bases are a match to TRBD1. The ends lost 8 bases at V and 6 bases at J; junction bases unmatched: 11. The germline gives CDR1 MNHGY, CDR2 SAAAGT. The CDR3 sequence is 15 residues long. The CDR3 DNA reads TGTGCCAGCCTCGCACTAGACAGGGGTTATGAAAAACTGTTTTTT. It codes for CASLALDRGYEKLFF.

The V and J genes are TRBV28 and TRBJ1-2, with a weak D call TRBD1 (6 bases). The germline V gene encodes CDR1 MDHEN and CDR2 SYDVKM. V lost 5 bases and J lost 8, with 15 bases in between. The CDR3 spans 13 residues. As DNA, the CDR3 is TGTGCCAGCAGTCGCACAGGGTTTTTCGGCTACACCTTC. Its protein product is CASSRTGFFGYTF.

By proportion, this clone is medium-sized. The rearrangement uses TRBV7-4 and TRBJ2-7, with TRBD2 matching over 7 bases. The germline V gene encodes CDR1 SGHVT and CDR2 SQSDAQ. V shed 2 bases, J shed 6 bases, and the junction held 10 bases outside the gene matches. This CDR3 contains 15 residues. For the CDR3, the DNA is TGTGCCAGCAGCTTAACGGGCGGGAGCTATGGCGAGCAGTACTTC. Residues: CASSLTGGSYGEQYF.

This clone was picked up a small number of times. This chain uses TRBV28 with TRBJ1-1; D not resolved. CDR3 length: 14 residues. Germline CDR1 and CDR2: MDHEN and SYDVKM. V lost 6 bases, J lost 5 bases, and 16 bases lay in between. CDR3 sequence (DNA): TGTGCCAGCAGGGCTCCGGGGTTGAGAACTGAAGCTTTCTTT. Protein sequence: CASRAPGLRTEAFF.

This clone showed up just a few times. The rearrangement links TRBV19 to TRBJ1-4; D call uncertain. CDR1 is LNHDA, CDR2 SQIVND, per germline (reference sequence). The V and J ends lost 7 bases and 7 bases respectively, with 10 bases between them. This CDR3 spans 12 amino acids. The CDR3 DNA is TGTGCCAGTACAGAGGCAGGTGAAAAACTGTTTTTT. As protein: CASTEAGEKLFF.

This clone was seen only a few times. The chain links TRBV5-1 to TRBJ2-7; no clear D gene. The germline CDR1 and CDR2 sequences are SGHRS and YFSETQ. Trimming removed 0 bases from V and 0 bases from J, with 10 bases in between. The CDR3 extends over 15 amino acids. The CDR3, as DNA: TGCGCCAGCAGCTTGGTGAGTTTCAGCTCCTACGAGCAGTACTTC. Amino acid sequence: CASSLVSFSSYEQYF. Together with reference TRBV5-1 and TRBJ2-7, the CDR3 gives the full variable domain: KAGVTQTPRYLIKTRGQQVTLSCSPISGHRSVSWYQQTPGQGLQFLFEYFSETQRNKGNFPGRFSGRQFSNSRSEMNVSTLELGDSALYLCASSLVSFSSYEQYFGPGTRLTVT.

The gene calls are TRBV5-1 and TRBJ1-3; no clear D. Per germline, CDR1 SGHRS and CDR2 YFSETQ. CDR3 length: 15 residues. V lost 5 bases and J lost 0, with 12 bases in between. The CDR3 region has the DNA TGCGCCAGCAGATTTGACATCCTCTCTGGAAACACCATATATTTT. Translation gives CASRFDILSGNTIYF. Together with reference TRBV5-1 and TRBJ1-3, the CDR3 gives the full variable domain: KAGVTQTPRYLIKTRGQQVTLSCSPISGHRSVSWYQQTPGQGLQFLFEYFSETQRNKGNFPGRFSGRQFSNSRSEMNVSTLELGDSALYLCASRFDILSGNTIYFGEGSWLTVV.

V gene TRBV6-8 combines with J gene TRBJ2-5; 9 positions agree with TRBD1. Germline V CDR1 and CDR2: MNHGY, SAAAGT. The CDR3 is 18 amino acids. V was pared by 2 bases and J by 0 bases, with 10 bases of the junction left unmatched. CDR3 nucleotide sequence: TGTGCCAGCAGTTACCCGGGACAGGGAAGAACAAACCAAGAGACCCAGTACTTC. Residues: CASSYPGQGRTNQETQYF.

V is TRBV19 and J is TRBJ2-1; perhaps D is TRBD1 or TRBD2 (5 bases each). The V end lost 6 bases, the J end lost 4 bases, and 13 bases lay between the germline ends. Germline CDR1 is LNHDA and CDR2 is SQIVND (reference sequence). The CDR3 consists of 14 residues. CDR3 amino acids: CASSGVGPYNEQFF. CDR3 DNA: TGTGCCAGTAGCGGGGTGGGACCATACAATGAGCAGTTCTTC.

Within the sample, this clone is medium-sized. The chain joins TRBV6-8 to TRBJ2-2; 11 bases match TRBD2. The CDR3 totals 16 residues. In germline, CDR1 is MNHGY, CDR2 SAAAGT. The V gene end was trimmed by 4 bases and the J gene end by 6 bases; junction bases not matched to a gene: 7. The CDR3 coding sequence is TGTGCCAGCAGTTCCCCGGGGACTAGCGGAGCCGGGGAGCTGTTTTTT. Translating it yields CASSSPGTSGAGELFF.

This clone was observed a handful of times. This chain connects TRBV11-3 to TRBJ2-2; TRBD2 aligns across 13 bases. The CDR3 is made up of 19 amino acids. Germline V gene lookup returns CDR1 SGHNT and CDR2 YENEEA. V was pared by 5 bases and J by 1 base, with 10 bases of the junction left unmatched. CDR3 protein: CASSPGLAGDLENTGELFF. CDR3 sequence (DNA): TGTGCCAGCAGCCCAGGACTAGCGGGAGATTTAGAGAACACCGGGGAGCTGTTTTTT.